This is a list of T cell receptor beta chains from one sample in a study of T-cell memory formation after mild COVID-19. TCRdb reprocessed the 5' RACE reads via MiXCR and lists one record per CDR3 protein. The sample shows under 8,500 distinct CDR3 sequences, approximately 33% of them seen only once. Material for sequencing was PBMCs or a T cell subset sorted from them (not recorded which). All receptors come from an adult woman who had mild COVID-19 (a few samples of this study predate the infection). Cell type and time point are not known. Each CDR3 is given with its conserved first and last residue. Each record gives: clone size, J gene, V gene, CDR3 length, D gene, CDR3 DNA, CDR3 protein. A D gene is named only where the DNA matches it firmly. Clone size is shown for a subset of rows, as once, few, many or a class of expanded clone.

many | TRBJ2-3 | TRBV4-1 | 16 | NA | TGCGCCAGCAGCGGGGTAGAACAGGGGGGGGGAGATACGCAGTATTTT | CASSGVEQGGGDTQYF
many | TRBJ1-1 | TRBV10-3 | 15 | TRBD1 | TGTGCCATCAGTGATCCAGGTCAGGGGGGGCCTGAAGCTTTCTTT | CAISDPGQGGPEAFF
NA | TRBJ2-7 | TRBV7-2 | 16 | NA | TGTGCCAGCAGCCGATCCGGGACAAGAGATTCCTACGAGCAGTACTTC | CASSRSGTRDSYEQYF
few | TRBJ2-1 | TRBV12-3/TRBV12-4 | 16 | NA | TGTGCCAGCAGTCCTAGACTAGTGAGCTCCTACAATGAGCAGTTCTTC | CASSPRLVSSYNEQFF
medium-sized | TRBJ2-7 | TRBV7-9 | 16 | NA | TGTGCCAGCAGCGGAGAGGTCGACAGTGGGAGCTACGAGCAGTACTTC | CASSGEVDSGSYEQYF
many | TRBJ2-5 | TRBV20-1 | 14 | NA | TGCAGTGCCTTAGCCCCAAGCTTAGGGGAGACCCAGTACTTC | CSALAPSLGETQYF
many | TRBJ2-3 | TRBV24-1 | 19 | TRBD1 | TGTGCCACCAGTGAGACCCTCCCCCAGGGGGCAAGTCGCTTTGATACGCAGTATTTT | CATSETLPQGASRFDTQYF
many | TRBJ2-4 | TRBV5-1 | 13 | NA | TGCGCCAGCAGCTTGGAGTCGTCGAACATTCAGTACTTC | CASSLESSNIQYF
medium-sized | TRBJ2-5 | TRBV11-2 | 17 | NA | TGTGCCAGCAGCTTAGCCGGGGTCCGGGACTTTCAAGAGACCCAGTACTTC | CASSLAGVRDFQETQYF
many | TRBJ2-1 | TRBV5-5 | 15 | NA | TGTGCCAGCAGCTTGGATATGGACAGACCTAATGAGCAGTTCTTC | CASSLDMDRPNEQFF
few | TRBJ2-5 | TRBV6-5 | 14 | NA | TGTGCCAGCAGTTCCCCTCCGGGAGAAGAGACCCAGTACTTC | CASSSPPGEETQYF
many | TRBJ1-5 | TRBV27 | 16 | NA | TGTGCCAGCAGTCTCGGGACTTCCATAGCTGGTCAGCCCCAGCATTTT | CASSLGTSIAGQPQHF
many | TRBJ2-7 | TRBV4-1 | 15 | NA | TGCGCCAGCAGCCAAGACTGGCGGGGCTCCTACGAGCAGTACTTC | CASSQDWRGSYEQYF